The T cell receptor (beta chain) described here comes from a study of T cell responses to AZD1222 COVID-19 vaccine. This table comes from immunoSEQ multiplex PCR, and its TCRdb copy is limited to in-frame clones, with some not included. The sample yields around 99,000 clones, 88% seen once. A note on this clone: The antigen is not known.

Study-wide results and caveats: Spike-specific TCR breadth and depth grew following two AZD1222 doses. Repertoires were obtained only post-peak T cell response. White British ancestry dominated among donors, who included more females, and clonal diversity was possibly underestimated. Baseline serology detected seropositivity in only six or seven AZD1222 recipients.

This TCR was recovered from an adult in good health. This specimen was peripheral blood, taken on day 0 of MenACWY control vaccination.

Here the CDR3 DNA reads TGTGCCTGGAGTGGGATCCGGGGCAAGTTGTCCAATGGCTACACCTTC. This gives the protein CAWSGIRGKLSNGYTF. The chain recombines TRBV30 with TRBJ1-2, with D perhaps matching TRBD1 (5 bases). The CDR3 runs to 16 residues. Per the germline V gene, CDR1 is GTSNPN and CDR2 is SVGIG (reference sequence). Trimming removed 1 base from V and 6 bases from J, with 21 bases in between.